This is a list of T cell receptor beta chains from one sample in a study of blood T cell repertoires in COVID-19. Clones were sequenced by immunoSEQ multiplex PCR, and TCRdb holds only the in-frame ones, with some missing. The sample consists of about 270,000 clones, over 75% of them appearing once. The material sequenced was peripheral blood. All receptors derive from a human donor in a cohort sampled during active COVID-19. The CDR3 runs from the conserved cysteine through the conserved F or W. A D gene is named only where the DNA matches it firmly. Not all rows give a size; the values are once, few, many and, for expanded clones, a class.

>.|.|TRBJ1-1|TRBV19
TGTGCCAGTAGCGGGGGGAACACTGAAGCTTTCTTT
CASSGGNTEAFF
>once|TRBD2|TRBJ2-1|TRBV28
TGTGCCAGCAGCTCTGGGGGACTAGCGGTAAGCTCCTACAATGAGCAGTTCTTC
CASSSGGLAVSSYNEQFF
>few|TRBD2|TRBJ2-3|TRBV3-1/TRBV3-2
TGTGCCAGCAGCGCCCGGGGGGGGACGGGTACGCAGTATTTT
CASSARGGTGTQYF
>.|.|TRBJ2-3|TRBV21-1
TGTGCCAGCAGCAAAACCTCGGCTAGCGGGAGCCGAAGAGATACGCAGTATTTT
CASSKTSASGSRRDTQYF
>.|.|TRBJ1-3|TRBV3-1/TRBV3-2
TGTGCCAGCAGCCAAGGACGGGTCTCTGGAAACACCATATATTTT
CASSQGRVSGNTIYF
>.|.|TRBJ1-2|TRBV5-4
TGTGCCAGCAGCTTGACTGTTGCTAACTATGGCTACACCTTC
CASSLTVANYGYTF
>once|.|TRBJ1-6|TRBV7-9
TGTGCCAGCAGCCACCGGGGGGATCTTTCGAGCTCCTATAATTCACCCCTCCACTTT
CASSHRGDLSSSYNSPLHF
>.|TRBD2|TRBJ2-5|TRBV11-2
TGTGCCAGCAGCACTGGACTAGCGGGAGGCACGGCCCAGTACTTC
CASSTGLAGGTAQYF
>.|.|TRBJ1-5|TRBV30
TGTGCCTGGAGTGTAAGTCGAGGCACACCTAATCAGCCCCAGCATTTT
CAWSVSRGTPNQPQHF
>.|.|TRBJ2-1|TRBV7-9
TGTGCCAGCAGCTTAGCGGGAGGCAATGAGCAGTTCTTC
CASSLAGGNEQFF
>few|.|TRBJ2-5|TRBV7-2
TGTGCCAGCAGCTTCCACGGGAATTCGGAGACCCAGTACTTC
CASSFHGNSETQYF
>.|TRBD2|TRBJ2-1|TRBV6-2/TRBV6-3
TGTGCCAGCAGGCCTGCGGGAGGCGGTGGGAATGAGCAGTTCTTC
CASRPAGGGGNEQFF
>.|TRBD1|TRBJ1-6|TRBV19
TGTGCCAGTAGTATTACAGGGGCGGAATCACCCCTCCACTTT
CASSITGAESPLHF
>.|TRBD2|TRBJ2-2|TRBV28
TGTGCCAGCAGTTTCGGGACTAGCGGGACCGGGGAGCTGTTTTTT
CASSFGTSGTGELFF
>.|.|TRBJ2-2|TRBV9
TGTGCCAGCAGCGTAGAGGGGCTCCCCGGGGAGCTGTTTTTT
CASSVEGLPGELFF
>.|TRBD1|TRBJ1-1|TRBV4-1
TGCGCCAGCAGCCAAGGCCCTTTACGACAGGGGGCTAACACTGAAGCTTTCTTT
CASSQGPLRQGANTEAFF
>.|.|TRBJ2-7|TRBV7-2
TGTGCCAGCAGCTTACAACGGGGGTACTACGAGCAGTACTTC
CASSLQRGYYEQYF
>.|TRBD1|TRBJ2-2|TRBV7-8
TGTGCCAGCAGCAGGGGACAGGGGATGGGGGAGCTGTTTTTT
CASSRGQGMGELFF
>.|.|TRBJ1-2|TRBV2
TGTGCCAGCAGGGAGTTCGAAGGGGCTAACTATGGCTACACCTTC
CASREFEGANYGYTF
>.|.|TRBJ2-1|TRBV5-1
TGCGCCAGCAGCTTGGATGGGAGTGGGATTTACAATGAGCAGTTCTTC
CASSLDGSGIYNEQFF
>.|.|TRBJ2-1|TRBV28
TGTGCCAGCAGTGAGTCCTCCGCCTACAATGAGCAGTTCTTC
CASSESSAYNEQFF
>.|TRBD1|TRBJ1-5|TRBV4-1
TGCGCCAGCAGCCAAGGGGACAGGGACAATCAGCCCCAGCATTTT
CASSQGDRDNQPQHF
>few|TRBD1|TRBJ1-2|TRBV7-2
TGTGCCAGCAGCTCCCAGGGGGCGGGTGGCTACACCTTC
CASSSQGAGGYTF
>.|.|TRBJ1-5|TRBV5-6
TGTGCCAGCAGCATCACAGGGTACGATCAGCCCCAGCATTTT
CASSITGYDQPQHF
>.|TRBD1|TRBJ1-4|TRBV4-3
TGCGCCAGCAGCCAAGATTCCAGGGACAGGTCTGCGTTTTTT
CASSQDSRDRSAFF
>.|.|TRBJ2-3|TRBV5-1
TGCGCCAGCAGCTTGAGGGACTTAGGTACGCAGTATTTT
CASSLRDLGTQYF
>.|.|TRBJ2-7|TRBV21-1
TGTGCCGGAGGGTGGGTAAGGCCCTACGAGCAGTACTTC
CAGGWVRPYEQYF
>.|.|TRBJ1-5|TRBV10-3
TGTGCCTCGGCGCCAGGGTCTGGCAATCAGCCCCAGCATTTT
CASAPGSGNQPQHF
>few|.|TRBJ1-2|TRBV28
TGTGCCAGCGGGGGGAGGGGTTACTATGGCTACACCTTC
CASGGRGYYGYTF
>.|TRBD2|TRBJ2-7|TRBV27
TGTGCCAGCAGTTTCAACGGCGGGAGACCCTACGAGCAGTACTTC
CASSFNGGRPYEQYF
>.|.|TRBJ2-5|TRBV3-1/TRBV3-2
TGTGCCAGCAGCCAAGTTAGGACAGCGGAGACCCAGTACTTC
CASSQVRTAETQYF
>.|.|TRBJ2-2|TRBV4-3
TGCGCCAGCAGCTCAGACTACAGGGCGGGCACCGGGGAGCTGTTTTTT
CASSSDYRAGTGELFF
>.|.|TRBJ2-5|TRBV3-1/TRBV3-2
TGTGCCAGCAGCCAAGGATTGCCGGGAGAGGAGACCCAGTACTTC
CASSQGLPGEETQYF
>once|.|TRBJ1-1|TRBV11-2
TGTGCCAGCAGCCCCCGGGGGGGGATGAACACTGAAGCTTTCTTT
CASSPRGGMNTEAFF
>.|TRBD2|TRBJ2-2|TRBV5-1
TGCGCCAGCAGCCTTCGGACTAGCCAGAACACCGGGGAGCTGTTTTTT
CASSLRTSQNTGELFF
>.|.|TRBJ1-5|TRBV7-2
TGTGCCAGCAGCATCGACAGGATCAATCCCCAGCATTTT
CASSIDRINPQHF
>once|.|TRBJ1-1|TRBV28
TGTGCCAGCATAAACGGGGGGGCGATGAACACTGAAGCTTTCTTT
CASINGGAMNTEAFF
>.|TRBD2|TRBJ2-1|TRBV3-1/TRBV3-2
TGTGCCAGCAGCTCCCGAGTGGCGGGGCGGGGGGAGCAGTTCTTC
CASSSRVAGRGEQFF
>.|.|TRBJ2-1|TRBV20-1
TGCAGTGCCAACACCTACAATGAGCAGTTCTTC
CSANTYNEQFF
>.|.|TRBJ2-3|TRBV7-9
TGTGCCAGCAGCTTAGGCGGGGTAACCGCAGATACGCAGTATTTT
CASSLGGVTADTQYF
>.|.|TRBJ1-4|TRBV28
TGTGCCAGCAGTACCTCAGGGCTGGGTGGGCCTGAAAAACTGTTTTTT
CASSTSGLGGPEKLFF
>once|.|TRBJ1-5|TRBV11-2
TGTGCCAGCAGCTTAACCGACACCAGCAATCAGCCCCAGCATTTT
CASSLTDTSNQPQHF
>.|.|TRBJ1-5|TRBV6-1
TGTGCCAGCAGTGAAGCGCTGGCATACAATCAGCCCCAGCATTTT
CASSEALAYNQPQHF
>.|TRBD2|TRBJ2-4|TRBV6-5
TGTGCCAGCAGAAAACTAGCGAACCTAGGGAACATTCAGTACTTC
CASRKLANLGNIQYF
>.|.|TRBJ2-5|TRBV5-1
TGCGCCAGCAGCCCAGGGTTAGGGGAGACCCAGTACTTC
CASSPGLGETQYF
>.|.|TRBJ2-7|TRBV7-2
TGTGCCAGCAGCCCCGACCCAACAGGTGGCCACGAGCAGTACTTC
CASSPDPTGGHEQYF
>.|.|TRBJ1-2|TRBV14
TGTGCCAGCAGCCTAGGGGAGGTTAGCGGCTACACCTTC
CASSLGEVSGYTF
>.|.|TRBJ2-2|TRBV5-1
TGCGCCAGCCGAGGCCTCGGCGGGACGGACACCGGGGAGCTGTTTTTT
CASRGLGGTDTGELFF
>.|TRBD1|TRBJ1-3|TRBV6-5
TGTGCCAGCAGACAACAGGGGTGGCCTGGAAACACCATATATTTT
CASRQQGWPGNTIYF
>.|TRBD1|TRBJ2-7|TRBV11-2
TGTGCCAGCAGCTTAGTCGGACAGGGCGGCTACGAGCAGTACTTC
CASSLVGQGGYEQYF